Listed here are 16 T cell receptor beta chains from one sample, sequenced in a study of T cell responses to AZD1222 COVID-19 vaccine. The data were produced by immunoSEQ multiplex PCR, yet TCRdb's version contains in-frame clones alone and is incomplete. The data contain approximately 120,000 clones, roughly nine tenths of them singletons. The sequencing here drew on peripheral blood, taken on day 0 of AZD1222 vaccination. The receptors shown here come from an adult in good health.

J is TRBJ1-1 and V is TRBV2; D is perhaps TRBD1 (5 bases). V dropped 9 bases and J dropped 1 base, with 12 bases sitting between them. This CDR3 is 13 amino acids long. The germline gives CDR1 SNHLY, CDR2 FYNNEI. The CDR3 reads CASQTEKNTEAFF. The CDR3 nucleotides read TGTGCCAGTCAGACAGAGAAGAACACTGAAGCTTTCTTT.

This clone was observed a single time. V is TRBV19 and J is TRBJ1-4, with a weak D call TRBD1 (5 bases). This CDR3 comprises 15 residues. Trimming shortened V by 3 bases and J by 0 bases, and 8 bases separated the two germline ends. Germline CDR1 LNHDA, CDR2 SQIVND (reference sequence). For the CDR3, the DNA is TGTGCCAGTAGTATCCAGGGCGCAACTAATGAAAAACTGTTTTTT. It encodes CASSIQGATNEKLFF. The complete variable domain, with remaining parts taken from reference TRBV19 and TRBJ1-4, reads DGGITQSPKYLFRKEGQNVTLSCEQNLNHDAMYWYRQDPGQGLRLIYYSQIVNDFQKGDIAEGYSVSREKKESFPLTVTSAQKNPTAFYLCASSIQGATNEKLFFGSGTQLSVL.

This sequence joins TRBV7-2 and TRBJ1-5; D is unclear. Trimming pared 5 bases from V and 1 base from J, leaving 12 bases between. The CDR3 sequence is 15 residues long. Germline lookup yields CDR1 SGHTA and CDR2 FQGNSA. CDR3 nucleotide sequence: TGTGCCAGCAGCCGTATGGGCGCGAGCAATCAGCCCCAGCATTTT. It yields the protein CASSRMGASNQPQHF.

This chain links TRBV5-1 with TRBJ1-6; D is perhaps TRBD1 (5 bases). Germline CDR1 is SGHRS and CDR2 is YFSETQ. The CDR3 covers 15 residues. V dropped 4 bases and J dropped 0 bases, with 8 bases sitting between them. CDR3 region: CASSRQSSYNSPLHF. DNA of the CDR3: TGCGCCAGCAGCCGACAGAGCTCCTATAATTCACCCCTCCACTTT. Based on the CDR3 plus reference TRBV5-1 and TRBJ1-6, the full variable domain is KAGVTQTPRYLIKTRGQQVTLSCSPISGHRSVSWYQQTPGQGLQFLFEYFSETQRNKGNFPGRFSGRQFSNSRSEMNVSTLELGDSALYLCASSRQSSYNSPLHFGNGTRLTVT.

The chain uses TRBV6-1 and TRBJ1-1, with 11 bases aligning to TRBD1. The CDR3 is 18 amino acids. Germline V gene data show CDR1 as MNHNS and CDR2 as SASEGT. Trimming took 4 bases from V and 6 from J; bases not matched to a gene: 16. CDR3 nucleotide sequence: TGTGCCAGCAGTGCCACACCGGGACAGGGGGGCAGAGGGGCTGAAGCTTTCTTT. It yields the protein CASSATPGQGGRGAEAFF.

The chain carries TRBV4-2 and TRBJ2-7; 7 nucleotides agree with TRBD1. From germline, CDR1 is LGHNA and CDR2 YNFKEQ. Trimming at V came to 1 base and at J to 3 bases, leaving 9 bases not matched to a gene. The CDR3 totals 16 residues. The chain's CDR3 is CASSQAVGGAGYEQYF. Written as DNA, the CDR3 is TGTGCCAGCAGCCAAGCCGTAGGGGGCGCCGGCTACGAGCAGTACTTC.

This clone was detected only a few times. The chain is built from TRBV11-2 and TRBJ2-1; TRBD2 might be the D (6 bases). In germline, CDR1 is SGHAT, CDR2 FQNNGV. V was shortened by 4 bases and J by 2 bases, with 12 bases between the two germline ends. The CDR3 spans 15 residues. Here the CDR3 DNA reads TGTGCCAGCAGCTCGGGCCCGGGGGCCTACAATGAGCAGTTCTTC. This codes for CASSSGPGAYNEQFF.

V and J are TRBV19 and TRBJ2-7, with D tentatively TRBD1 or TRBD2 (5 bases each). The CDR3 is 14 amino acids. CDR1 and CDR2 from the germline V gene are LNHDA and SQIVND (reference sequence). Trimming stripped 1 base from V and 6 bases from J, with 13 bases between. This chain's CDR3 is CASSIGGTLGEQYF. In DNA, the CDR3 is TGTGCCAGTAGTATAGGGGGGACCTTGGGCGAGCAGTACTTC. Looking up the rest from reference TRBV19 and TRBJ2-7 gives the full variable domain: DGGITQSPKYLFRKEGQNVTLSCEQNLNHDAMYWYRQDPGQGLRLIYYSQIVNDFQKGDIAEGYSVSREKKESFPLTVTSAQKNPTAFYLCASSIGGTLGEQYFGPGTRLTVT.

This clone turned up a few times. The chain recombines TRBV15 with TRBJ2-7; 10 nucleotides agree with TRBD1. There are 16 residues in the CDR3. V lost 6 bases to trimming and J lost 0 bases; unmatched junction nucleotides: 8. CDR1 and CDR2 (germline): LNHNV, YYDKDF (reference sequence). The CDR3 spells CATSRDRGASSYEQYF. The CDR3 DNA reads TGTGCCACCAGTAGGGACAGGGGCGCGAGCTCCTACGAGCAGTACTTC.

The V and J genes are TRBV15 and TRBJ2-2; D is possibly TRBD2 (5 bases). The CDR3 spans 15 residues. V lost 1 base, J lost 5 bases, and 11 bases lay in between. Germline V gene data show CDR1 as LNHNV and CDR2 as YYDKDF (reference sequence). The CDR3 spells CATSRGQERTGELFF. In DNA, the CDR3 is TGTGCCACCAGCAGAGGGCAGGAGCGGACCGGGGAGCTGTTTTTT.

This clone was detected only once. The chain combines TRBV5-1 with TRBJ1-1; D not resolved. Germline V gene lookup returns CDR1 SGHRS and CDR2 YFSETQ. The CDR3 is made up of 14 amino acids. The V gene lost 4 bases and the J gene lost 1 base, with 11 bases spanning the gap. This CDR3 is CASSPEPSNTEAFF. The CDR3 coding sequence is TGCGCCAGCAGCCCTGAACCGTCGAACACTGAAGCTTTCTTT.

The chain links TRBV2 to TRBJ1-4; 9 nucleotides line up with TRBD1. Looked up from germline, CDR1 is SNHLY and CDR2 is FYNNEI. This CDR3 is 14 amino acids long. After removal of 4 bases from V and 7 bases from J, the junction contained 4 bases not matched to a gene. CDR3 amino acids: CASSGQGDSEKLFF. The CDR3 DNA follows: TGTGCCAGCAGTGGACAGGGGGATTCTGAAAAACTGTTTTTT. The entire variable domain, with the rest obtained from reference TRBV2 and TRBJ1-4, is as follows: EPEVTQTPSHQVTQMGQEVILRCVPISNHLYFYWYRQILGQKVEFLVSFYNNEISEKSEIFDDQFSVERPDGSNFTLKIRSTKLEDSAMYFCASSGQGDSEKLFFGSGTQLSVL.

The V and J genes are TRBV2 and TRBJ1-2; 8 positions match TRBD1. V lost 5 bases and J lost 6; bases outside the gene matches: 8. Per the germline V gene, CDR1 is SNHLY and CDR2 is FYNNEI. This CDR3 is built from 14 residues. CDR3: CASSFSQGANGYTF. CDR3 sequence (DNA): TGTGCCAGCAGTTTCTCTCAGGGGGCCAATGGCTACACCTTC. The full variable domain, in which reference TRBV2 and TRBJ1-2 provide the parts outside the CDR3, is EPEVTQTPSHQVTQMGQEVILRCVPISNHLYFYWYRQILGQKVEFLVSFYNNEISEKSEIFDDQFSVERPDGSNFTLKIRSTKLEDSAMYFCASSFSQGANGYTFGSGTRLTVV.

The chain combines TRBV12-3 or TRBV12-4 with TRBJ1-2; D may be TRBD1 (6 bases). The CDR3 sequence is 13 residues long. V was clipped by 6 bases and J by 2 bases, with 10 bases between them. The CDR3, as DNA: TGTGCCAGCAGGTCGGACAGCAACTATGGCTACACCTTC. It yields the protein CASRSDSNYGYTF.

The chain uses TRBV5-8 and TRBJ1-4; 7 bases fit TRBD1. The CDR3 consists of 14 residues. V lost 6 bases, J lost 8 bases, and 10 bases stayed unmatched. In germline, CDR1 is SGHTS, CDR2 YDEGEE. The CDR3 is CASTTDRVGEKLFF. CDR3 DNA sequence: TGTGCCAGCACCACTGACAGGGTTGGGGAAAAACTGTTTTTT.

CDR3 amino acids: CASSVDSLNTEAFF. The CDR3 nucleotides are TGTGCCAGCAGCGTGGACAGCCTGAACACTGAAGCTTTCTTT. The J gene is TRBJ1-1, the V gene TRBV11-3; tentative D call: TRBD1 (6 bases). CDR3 size: 14 residues. Between the trimmed V and J ends, which lost 5 bases and 0 bases, there was a span of 10 bases. Germline loops: CDR1 SGHNT, CDR2 YENEEA.